The 2 T cell receptor beta chains listed next were all sequenced from one sample in a study of molecular identifiers for immune sequencing clone quantification. TCRdb passed the PCR reads through MiXCR, listing each CDR3 protein once. The data hold about 98,000 distinct CDR3 sequences, with under 40% observed a single time. Material for sequencing was naive CD8+ T cells from blood, with Jurkat cell RNA spiked in. Subset here: FACS-sorted CD8+CD4-CCR7+CD45RA+ naive T cells. These receptors were obtained from a human donor in good health. Some libraries in this study had Jurkat cell RNA spiked in.

With regard to this clonotype: The conserved final phenylalanine or tryptophan is absent from the CDR3, which likely points to a read error. This chain uses TRBV20-1 with TRBJ2-3; maybe TRBD1 (5 bases). V was shortened by 1 base and J by 5 bases, with 10 bases between the two germline ends. The CDR3 sequence is 13 residues long. Germline loops: CDR1 DFQATT, CDR2 SNEGSKA (reference sequence). CDR3 protein: CSARGQLEDTQYL. The DNA for the CDR3 is TGCAGTGCTAGAGGACAGCTGGAAGATACGCAGTATCTT.

A word on this clonotype: Sequence at one end of the junction differs from germline and may be a read error. The gene calls are TRBV7-2 and TRBJ1-3; a weak D match, TRBD1 (5 bases). Germline lookup yields CDR1 SGHTA and CDR2 FQGNSA. The CDR3 consists of 15 residues. The CDR3 loop is CASSLDLGAGNTIYF. CDR3 nucleotide sequence: TGTGCCAGCAGCTTAGACCTTGGGGCTGGAAACACCATATACTTT.